This TCR beta chain was retrieved from a study of cytomegalovirus exposure and HLA in healthy donors. The germline gives CDR1 GTSNPN, CDR2 SVGIG (reference sequence). Trimming pared 3 bases from V and 4 bases from J, leaving 9 bases between. The CDR3 extends over 12 amino acids. The PCR made use of 60 Vbeta and 13 Jbeta primers. Sequenced by immunoSEQ multiplex PCR; TCRdb stores in-frame clones only, minus some. The sample includes about 200,000 clones. What was sequenced was PBMCs. The genes are TRBV30 and TRBJ1-1; no definite D call. The TCR was taken from a boy younger than 18 in good health and CMV-seronegative. Here the CDR3 DNA reads TGTGCCTGGAGCGAATCGGGCACTGAAGCTTTCTTT. It specifies CAWSESGTEAFF.